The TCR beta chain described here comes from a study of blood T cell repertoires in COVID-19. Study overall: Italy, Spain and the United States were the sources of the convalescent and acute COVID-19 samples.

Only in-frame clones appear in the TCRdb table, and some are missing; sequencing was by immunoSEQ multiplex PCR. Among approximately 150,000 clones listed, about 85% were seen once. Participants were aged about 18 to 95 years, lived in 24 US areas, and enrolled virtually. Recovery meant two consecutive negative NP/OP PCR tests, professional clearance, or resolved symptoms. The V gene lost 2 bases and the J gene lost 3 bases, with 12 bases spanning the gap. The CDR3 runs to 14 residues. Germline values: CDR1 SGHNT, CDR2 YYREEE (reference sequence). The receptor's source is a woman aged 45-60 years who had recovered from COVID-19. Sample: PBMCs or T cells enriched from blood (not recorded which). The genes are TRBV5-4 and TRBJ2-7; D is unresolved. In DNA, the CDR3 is TGTGCCAGCAGCTTTTCAGGTGAACGCTACGAGCAGTACTTC. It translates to CASSFSGERYEQYF.